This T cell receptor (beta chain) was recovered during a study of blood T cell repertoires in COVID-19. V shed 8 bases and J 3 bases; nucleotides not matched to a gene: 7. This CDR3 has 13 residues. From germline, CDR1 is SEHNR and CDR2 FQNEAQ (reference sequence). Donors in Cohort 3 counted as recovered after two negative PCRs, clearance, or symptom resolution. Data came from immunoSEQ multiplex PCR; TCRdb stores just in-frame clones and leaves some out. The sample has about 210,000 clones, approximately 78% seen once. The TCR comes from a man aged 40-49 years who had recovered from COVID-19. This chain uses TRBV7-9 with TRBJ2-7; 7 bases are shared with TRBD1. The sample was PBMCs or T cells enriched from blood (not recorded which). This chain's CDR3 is CASGTDRLYEQYF. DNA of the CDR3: TGTGCCAGCGGAACGGACAGGCTCTACGAGCAGTACTTC.